This TCR beta chain emerged from a study of T cells after yellow fever vaccination. MiXCR was run by TCRdb on the 5' RACE reads, yielding one entry per CDR3 protein. This table holds about 160,000 distinct CDR3 sequences, almost 7% found once. The CDR3 sequence is 16 residues long. With 1 base clipped from V and 8 bases from J, the junction kept 8 bases outside the gene matches. Germline V lookup: CDR1 MGHRA, CDR2 YSYEKL. The specimen comprised CD4+ T cells sorted from PBMCs, sampled about 5 days after the first yellow fever vaccination. The rearrangement joins TRBV4-1 to TRBJ2-1, with 10 bases identical to TRBD2. This clonotype originated in a man between 18 and 35 years old who received the YFV17D yellow fever vaccine. CDR3 in DNA: TGCGCCAGCAGCCAAGGGAGCGGGGGGGCCTCGTATGAGCAGTTCTTC. Translating it yields CASSQGSGGASYEQFF.